This T cell receptor (beta chain) stems from a study of control samples from healthy donors and cancer patients. Sequencing used immunoSEQ multiplex PCR; TCRdb keeps in-frame clones, though not all of them. The sample holds about 270,000 clones, over 75% seen once. In germline, CDR1 is GTSNPN, CDR2 SVGIG (reference sequence). Trimming took 5 bases from V and 2 from J; bases not matched to a gene: 12. The CDR3 is made up of 16 amino acids. This TCR was sampled from a woman in her sixties with lung cancer. V and J are TRBV30 and TRBJ1-1; 9 nucleotides align to TRBD1. The sample taken for sequencing was PBMCs. CDR3 protein: CAWATGQGNYNTEAFF. The CDR3 region has the DNA TGTGCCTGGGCGACCGGACAGGGGAATTATAACACTGAAGCTTTCTTT.